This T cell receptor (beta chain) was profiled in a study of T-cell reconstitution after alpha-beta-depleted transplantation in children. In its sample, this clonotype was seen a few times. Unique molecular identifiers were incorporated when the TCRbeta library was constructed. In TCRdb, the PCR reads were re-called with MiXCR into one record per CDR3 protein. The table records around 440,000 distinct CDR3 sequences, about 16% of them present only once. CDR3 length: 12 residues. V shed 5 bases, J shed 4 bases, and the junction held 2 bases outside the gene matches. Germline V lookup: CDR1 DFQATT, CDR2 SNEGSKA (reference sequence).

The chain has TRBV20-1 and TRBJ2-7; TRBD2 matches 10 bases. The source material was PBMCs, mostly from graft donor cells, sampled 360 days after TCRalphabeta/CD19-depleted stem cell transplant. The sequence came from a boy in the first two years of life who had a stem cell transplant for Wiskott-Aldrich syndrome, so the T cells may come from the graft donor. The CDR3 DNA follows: TGCAGTGCTGCTAGCGGGGGATACGAGCAGTACTTC. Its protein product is CSAASGGYEQYF.